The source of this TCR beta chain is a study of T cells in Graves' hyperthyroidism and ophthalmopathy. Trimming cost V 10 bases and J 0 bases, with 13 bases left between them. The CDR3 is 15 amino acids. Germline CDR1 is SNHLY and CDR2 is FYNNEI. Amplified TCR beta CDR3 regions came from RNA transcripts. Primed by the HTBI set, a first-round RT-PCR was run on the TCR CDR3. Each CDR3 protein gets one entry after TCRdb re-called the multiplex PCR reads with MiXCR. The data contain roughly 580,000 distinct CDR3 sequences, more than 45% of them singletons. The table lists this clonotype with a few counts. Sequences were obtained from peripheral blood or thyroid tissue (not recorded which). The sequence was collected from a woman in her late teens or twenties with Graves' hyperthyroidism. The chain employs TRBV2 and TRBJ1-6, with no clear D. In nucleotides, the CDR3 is TGTGCCACCCTAGGAGGGAGCTCCTATAATTCACCCCTCCACTTT. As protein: CATLGGSSYNSPLHF. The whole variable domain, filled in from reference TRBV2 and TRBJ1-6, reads EPEVTQTPSHQVTQMGQEVILRCVPISNHLYFYWYRQILGQKVEFLVSFYNNEISEKSEIFDDQFSVERPDGSNFTLKIRSTKLEDSAMYFCATLGGSSYNSPLHFGNGTRLTVT.